What follows are 30 T cell receptor beta chains derived from one specimen sequenced in a study of blood T cell repertoires in COVID-19 (TCRdb year 2020). To prepare the library, the immunoSEQ multiplex PCR assay was applied. TCRdb limited this immuneACCESS table to in-frame rearrangements with V and J called. A share of clones is missing; checked studies link under half to unresolved V genes, and the rest is unexplained. A total of approximately 90,000 clones appear in this sample, about 77% of them only once. The ten largest make up approximately 6.3% of the sample. Input material: peripheral blood. The receptors derive from a man between 65 and 85 years old with COVID-19, enrolled during active disease.

The chain combines TRBV6-5 with TRBJ1-4, with 9 bases aligning to TRBD1. V gave up 9 bases and J gave up 5 bases; unmatched junction bases: 7. Germline V CDR1 and CDR2: MNHEY, SVGAGI. The CDR3 has 14 residues. CDR3 coding DNA: TGTGCCAGTAAAAAAGACAGGGGGAATGAAAAACTGTTTTTT. Translated, it gives CASKKDRGNEKLFF.

This clone was seen at least ten times. This chain links TRBV30 with TRBJ1-2; D ambiguous. The CDR3 consists of 15 residues. V gave up 1 base and J gave up 0 bases, with 12 bases separating them. Germline loops: CDR1 GTSNPN, CDR2 SVGIG (reference sequence). The CDR3, as DNA: TGTGCCTGGAGTGAGCCAGCGGTTGCTAACTATGGCTACACCTTC. This encodes CAWSEPAVANYGYTF.

The chain recombines TRBV6-5 with TRBJ1-5; 8 nucleotides match TRBD1. V was clipped by 6 bases and J by 7 bases; unmatched bases: 8. CDR3 length: 14 amino acids. In germline, CDR1 is MNHEY, CDR2 SVGAGI. CDR3 sequence reads: CASSSQGVGQPQHF. The CDR3 nucleotides are TGTGCCAGCAGCTCACAGGGGGTAGGACAGCCCCAGCATTTT.

V usage is TRBV7-9 and J usage is TRBJ1-1; 8 bases map to TRBD1. Trimming cost V 6 bases and J 4 bases; bases outside gene matches: 7. Germline CDR1 reads SEHNR; CDR2 reads FQNEAQ (reference sequence). The CDR3 length is 14 residues. CDR3 nucleotide sequence: TGTGCCAGCAGTTCACAGGGGGGAGGCACTGAAGCTTTCTTT. Translating gives CASSSQGGGTEAFF.

This clone was recorded only once. V and J are TRBV6-5 and TRBJ2-1; 8 bases map to TRBD2. CDR3 length: 15 residues. V gave up 7 bases and J gave up 5 bases; unmatched junction bases: 10. In germline, CDR1 is MNHEY, CDR2 SVGAGI. Here the CDR3 reads CASKWSGRGDNEQFF. For the CDR3, the DNA is TGTGCCAGCAAATGGAGCGGGAGAGGAGACAATGAGCAGTTCTTC.

The V and J genes are TRBV2 and TRBJ2-3; D is perhaps TRBD2 (5 bases). V was trimmed by 4 bases and J by 5 bases, leaving 13 bases between them. Germline V CDR1 and CDR2: SNHLY, FYNNEI. The CDR3 runs 14 residues. The CDR3 coding sequence is TGTGCCAGCAGTGGAGGGCGGGTAGTAGATACGCAGTATTTT. Its protein product is CASSGGRVVDTQYF.

This clone appeared a single time. The same CDR3 also results from other DNA sequences found in this sample. The chain employs TRBV6-1 and TRBJ1-2; tentatively, D is TRBD1 (6 bases). Germline CDR1 is MNHNS and CDR2 is SASEGT. V lost 1 base, J lost 4 bases, and 10 bases lay in between. The CDR3 runs to 14 residues. The CDR3 DNA reads as TGTGCCAGCAGTGAAGGGCCCAGGGGCTATGGCTACACCTTC. Amino acid sequence: CASSEGPRGYGYTF.

This clone was seen only once. This chain uses TRBV18 with TRBJ2-3, with 7 bases identical to TRBD1. This CDR3 comprises 16 residues. V shed 0 bases and J 2 bases; nucleotides not matched to a gene: 5. The V gene's germline CDR1 is KGHSH and CDR2 LQKENI. This CDR3 reads CASSPPSGQHTDTQYF. In nucleotides, the CDR3 is TGTGCCAGCTCACCACCGTCGGGACAGCACACAGATACGCAGTATTTT.

This chain links TRBV12-3 or TRBV12-4 with TRBJ2-3; a weak D match, TRBD1 (5 bases). Between the trimmed V and J ends, which lost 3 bases and 2 bases, there was a span of 6 bases. The CDR3 sequence is 13 residues long. CDR3: CASSFRDTDTQYF. The CDR3 coding sequence is TGTGCCAGCAGTTTCAGGGACACAGATACGCAGTATTTT.

CDR3 amino acids: CASSLGQIYEQYF. In DNA, the CDR3 is TGCGCCAGCAGCTTGGGACAGATCTACGAGCAGTACTTC. This chain links TRBV5-1 with TRBJ2-7, with a possible D match to TRBD1 (5 bases). Trimming stripped 0 bases from V and 3 bases from J, with 7 bases between. CDR3 length equals 13 residues. Germline assignment: CDR1 SGHRS and CDR2 YFSETQ.

The V call is TRBV5-1, the J call TRBJ2-5; TRBD1 is a possible D gene (6 bases). The CDR3 runs 14 residues. Germline-derived CDR1 and CDR2 are SGHRS and YFSETQ. Trimming removed 4 bases at V and 0 bases at J, with 10 bases between. The CDR3 nucleotides read TGCGCCAGCAGCCTAGACAGGTACCAAGAGACCCAGTACTTC. Protein sequence: CASSLDRYQETQYF.

This clone was found once. V is TRBV4-3 and J is TRBJ1-5; unclear D gene. Looked up from germline, CDR1 is LGHNA and CDR2 is YSLEER. The CDR3 is 18 residues long. The V end lost 1 base, the J end lost 7 bases, and 23 bases lay between the germline ends. CDR3: CASSQVMGEPLGSQPQHF. The CDR3 nucleotides read TGCGCCAGCAGCCAAGTTATGGGAGAGCCCCTTGGGTCCCAGCCCCAGCATTTT.

This rearrangement joins TRBV5-6 to TRBJ1-1; 8 bases map to TRBD1. With 4 bases clipped from V and 9 bases from J, the junction kept 8 bases outside the gene matches. Germline assignment: CDR1 SGHDT and CDR2 YYEEEE. The CDR3 extends over 13 amino acids. The CDR3 bases are TGTGCCAGCAGCATAGACAGGGGTAGGAAAGCTTTCTTT. Encoded protein: CASSIDRGRKAFF.

This clone has more than one count but fewer than ten. The same CDR3 can be traced to other DNA sequences in this sample. This chain links TRBV28 with TRBJ1-5; TRBD1 agrees at 9 bases. CDR1 and CDR2 from the germline V gene are MDHEN and SYDVKM. The CDR3 runs 15 residues. Germline trimming cut 5 bases from V and 4 bases from J; bases unmatched to any gene: 6. CDR3 residues: CASSLPTGGNQPQHF. CDR3 sequence (DNA): TGTGCCAGCAGTCTACCGACAGGGGGAAATCAGCCCCAGCATTTT.

This chain joins TRBV20-1 and TRBJ2-1; possibly TRBD2 for D (7 bases). V gave up 6 bases and J gave up 10 bases, with 13 bases separating them. The CDR3 sequence is 11 residues long. CDR1 is DFQATT, CDR2 SNEGSKA, per germline (reference sequence). The CDR3 DNA reads TGCAGTGCGGAGGGGGGGAACGAGCAGTTCTTC. This codes for CSAEGGNEQFF.

This clone rates as medium-sized. The chain employs TRBV7-3 and TRBJ1-2; the D gene is possibly TRBD1 (6 bases). Trimming took off 0 bases at V and 6 bases at J, with 11 bases between the two ends. There are 14 residues in the CDR3. Germline V lookup: CDR1 SGHTA, CDR2 FQGTGA. CDR3 sequence: CASSLTSGVDGYTF. The CDR3 DNA sequence: TGTGCCAGCAGCTTAACCTCAGGGGTTGATGGCTACACCTTC.

The chain couples TRBV4-2 to TRBJ2-6; TRBD2 is a possible D gene (6 bases). V was shortened by 0 bases and J by 0 bases, with 12 bases between the two germline ends. There are 18 residues in the CDR3. From germline, CDR1 is LGHNA and CDR2 YNFKEQ. As DNA, the CDR3 is TGTGCCAGCAGCCAAGATCTCCACGGGAGCTCTGGGGCCAACGTCCTGACTTTC. It codes for CASSQDLHGSSGANVLTF.

V is TRBV5-4 and J is TRBJ1-4; TRBD1 agrees at 9 bases. CDR1 and CDR2 (germline): SGHNT, YYREEE (reference sequence). The CDR3 spans 15 residues. J was trimmed by 7 bases and V by 5 bases; bases with no gene match: 9. The CDR3 spells CASSPTGGAGEKLFF. The CDR3 region has the DNA TGTGCCAGCAGTCCAACAGGGGGCGCAGGTGAAAAACTGTTTTTT.

This clone was detected a few times. The chain employs TRBV25-1 and TRBJ2-6; perhaps TRBD1 as D (5 bases). Germline-derived CDR1 and CDR2 are MGHDK and SYGVNS. CDR3 length: 18 amino acids. V was trimmed by 4 bases and J by 4 bases, leaving 20 bases between them. CDR3 protein: CASSAELGRASGANVLTF. As DNA, the CDR3 is TGTGCCAGCAGTGCCGAGCTTGGCAGGGCTTCCGGGGCCAACGTCCTGACTTTC. Variable domain in full (rest from reference TRBV25-1 and TRBJ2-6): EADIYQTPRYLVIGTGKKITLECSQTMGHDKMYWYQQDPGMELHLIHYSYGVNSTEKGDLSSESTVSRIRTEHFPLTLESARPSHTSQYLCASSAELGRASGANVLTFGAGSRLTVL.

V usage is TRBV7-2 and J usage is TRBJ1-2, with D tentatively TRBD1 (5 bases). Germline V gene sequence: CDR1 SGHTA, CDR2 FQGNSA. The CDR3 extends over 15 amino acids. V lost 4 bases, J lost 4 bases, and 16 bases lay in between. This CDR3 reads CASSSNHRPPYGYTF. Written as DNA, the CDR3 is TGTGCCAGCAGCTCAAATCACAGGCCTCCCTATGGCTACACCTTC. Drawing the rest from reference TRBV7-2 and TRBJ1-2, the complete variable domain is GAGVSQSPSNKVTEKGKDVELRCDPISGHTALYWYRQSLGQGLEFLIYFQGNSAPDKSGLPSDRFSAERTGGSVSTLTIQRTQQEDSAVYLCASSSNHRPPYGYTFGSGTRLTVV.

This clone has at least ten counts. This rearrangement joins TRBV27 to TRBJ2-6, with D maybe TRBD1 (5 bases). Germline assignment: CDR1 MNHEY and CDR2 SMNVEV (reference sequence). The CDR3 contains 15 residues. V lost 0 bases, J lost 2 bases, and 5 bases lay in between. The CDR3 loop is CASSLSRAGANVLTF. The DNA of the CDR3 is TGTGCCAGCAGTTTATCCAGGGCTGGGGCCAACGTCCTGACTTTC.

This clone was observed a single time. The CDR3 spells CASSIRTSGGFNEQFF. The CDR3 DNA follows: TGTGCCAGTAGTATCCGGACTAGCGGGGGATTCAATGAGCAGTTCTTC. V and J are TRBV19 and TRBJ2-1; TRBD2 matches 13 bases. With V trimmed by 3 bases and J by 6 bases, 5 bases remained unmatched. The CDR3 loop spans 16 amino acids. Per germline, CDR1 LNHDA and CDR2 SQIVND (reference sequence).

This rearrangement joins TRBV6-2 or TRBV6-3 to TRBJ2-3; maybe TRBD2 (6 bases). Trimming cost V 2 bases and J 4 bases, with 10 bases left between them. Germline V CDR1 and CDR2: MNHEY, SVGEGT. The CDR3 spans 14 residues. The CDR3 region is CASSYPTSADTQYF. In DNA form, the CDR3 reads TGTGCCAGCAGTTACCCGACTAGTGCAGATACGCAGTATTTT.

The chain carries TRBV7-3 and TRBJ2-3, with D possibly TRBD1 on 5 matching bases. Germline V lookup: CDR1 SGHTA, CDR2 FQGTGA. Trimming stripped 2 bases from V and 2 bases from J, with 8 bases between. The CDR3 runs 14 residues. Here the CDR3 DNA reads TGTGCCAGCAGCTTAGGGGCGTACACAGATACGCAGTATTTT. Translating it yields CASSLGAYTDTQYF.

CDR3 sequence: CASSLGSGTGSEQYF. The CDR3, as DNA: TGCGCCAGCAGCTTGGGGTCCGGGACAGGCAGCGAGCAGTACTTC. The chain combines TRBV5-1 with TRBJ2-7, with 8 bases aligning to TRBD1. In germline, CDR1 is SGHRS, CDR2 YFSETQ. The CDR3 extends over 15 amino acids. The V segment lost 0 bases and the J segment 6 bases; nucleotides outside the gene matches: 8.

The V call is TRBV4-1, the J call TRBJ2-1, with TRBD1 matching 10 bases. The germline gives CDR1 MGHRA, CDR2 YSYEKL. This CDR3 is 15 amino acids long. Trimming took 5 bases from V and 9 from J; bases not matched to a gene: 10. CDR3 nucleotides: TGCGCCAGCAGCGGACGGACAGGGGGATTGAGTGAGCAGTTCTTC. As protein: CASSGRTGGLSEQFF.

The count of this clone is one. The chain combines TRBV3-1 (or the pseudogene TRBV3-2) with TRBJ2-1; D possibly corresponds to TRBD2 (7 bases). Germline V CDR1 and CDR2: LGHDT, YNNKEL (reference sequence). Between the trimmed V and J ends, which lost 5 bases and 7 bases, there was a span of 18 bases. The CDR3 is made up of 15 amino acids. CDR3: CASSRGGGARNEQFF. The CDR3 region has the DNA TGTGCCAGCAGCAGAGGGGGGGGCGCGAGAAATGAGCAGTTCTTC.

This rearrangement joins TRBV5-1 to TRBJ1-1, with 8 bases aligning to TRBD1. The germline V gene encodes CDR1 SGHRS and CDR2 YFSETQ. J lost 1 base, V lost 3 bases, and 17 bases had no gene match. The length of the CDR3 is 19 residues. The chain's CDR3 is CASSSRPPTGGGWNTEAFF. CDR3 sequence (DNA): TGCGCCAGCAGCTCCCGACCCCCCACAGGGGGGGGTTGGAACACTGAAGCTTTCTTT.

This chain uses TRBV5-6 with TRBJ1-2, with TRBD1 matching over 7 bases. J was trimmed by 8 bases and V by 6 bases; bases with no gene match: 13. Germline CDR1 SGHDT, CDR2 YYEEEE. This CDR3 has 14 residues. CDR3 residues: CASTTRGSARGYTF. Here the CDR3 DNA reads TGTGCCAGCACCACCAGGGGGTCGGCGAGAGGCTACACCTTC.

The genes are TRBV29-1 and TRBJ2-1, with 7 nucleotides matching TRBD1. CDR1 and CDR2 (germline): SQVTM, ANQGSEA. Trimming removed 4 bases from V and 6 bases from J; junction bases left unmatched: 9. The CDR3 runs to 14 residues. The CDR3 region has the DNA TGCAGCGTTGCTGGGCAGGGGGTTATCAATGAGCAGTTCTTC. It yields the protein CSVAGQGVINEQFF.